Here is one T cell receptor beta chain with its context. The antigen is unknown. With 5 bases removed from V and 4 bases from J, the gap between germline ends came to 20 bases. Germline V gene data show CDR1 as GTSNPN and CDR2 as SVGIG (reference sequence). This CDR3 is 15 amino acids long. This sample stems from a study of beta chain features in type 1 diabetes. Study-level information: Age and gender were similar between patients and healthy donors, as were cell yields. Findings and limits, study-wide: VDJ junctions in type 1 diabetes patients carried more deletions and fewer insertions. People with Type 1 diabetes carried modestly yet significantly shorter TCRB CDR3s in all four CD4+ subsets.

The sequenced template was cDNA made from the entire isolated RNA. Generated by immunoSEQ multiplex PCR, the TCRdb table keeps only in-frame clones and is missing some. The sample records under 300,000 clones, approximately 15% being singletons. This receptor was obtained from a man younger than 45 with type 1 diabetes. J is TRBJ1-2 and V is TRBV30, with D perhaps matching TRBD1 (6 bases). The source material was naive CD4+ T cells from blood. As DNA, the CDR3 is TGTGCCTGGGGTCCAAAGGGGGGGCTGGTCTATGGCTACACCTTC. Its translation: CAWGPKGGLVYGYTF. Complete variable domain (other parts from reference TRBV30 and TRBJ1-2): SQTIHQWPATLVQPVGSPLSLECTVEGTSNPNLYWYRQAAGRGLQLLFYSVGIGQISSEVPQNLSASRPQDRQFILSSKKLLLSDSGFYLCAWGPKGGLVYGYTFGSGTRLTVV.